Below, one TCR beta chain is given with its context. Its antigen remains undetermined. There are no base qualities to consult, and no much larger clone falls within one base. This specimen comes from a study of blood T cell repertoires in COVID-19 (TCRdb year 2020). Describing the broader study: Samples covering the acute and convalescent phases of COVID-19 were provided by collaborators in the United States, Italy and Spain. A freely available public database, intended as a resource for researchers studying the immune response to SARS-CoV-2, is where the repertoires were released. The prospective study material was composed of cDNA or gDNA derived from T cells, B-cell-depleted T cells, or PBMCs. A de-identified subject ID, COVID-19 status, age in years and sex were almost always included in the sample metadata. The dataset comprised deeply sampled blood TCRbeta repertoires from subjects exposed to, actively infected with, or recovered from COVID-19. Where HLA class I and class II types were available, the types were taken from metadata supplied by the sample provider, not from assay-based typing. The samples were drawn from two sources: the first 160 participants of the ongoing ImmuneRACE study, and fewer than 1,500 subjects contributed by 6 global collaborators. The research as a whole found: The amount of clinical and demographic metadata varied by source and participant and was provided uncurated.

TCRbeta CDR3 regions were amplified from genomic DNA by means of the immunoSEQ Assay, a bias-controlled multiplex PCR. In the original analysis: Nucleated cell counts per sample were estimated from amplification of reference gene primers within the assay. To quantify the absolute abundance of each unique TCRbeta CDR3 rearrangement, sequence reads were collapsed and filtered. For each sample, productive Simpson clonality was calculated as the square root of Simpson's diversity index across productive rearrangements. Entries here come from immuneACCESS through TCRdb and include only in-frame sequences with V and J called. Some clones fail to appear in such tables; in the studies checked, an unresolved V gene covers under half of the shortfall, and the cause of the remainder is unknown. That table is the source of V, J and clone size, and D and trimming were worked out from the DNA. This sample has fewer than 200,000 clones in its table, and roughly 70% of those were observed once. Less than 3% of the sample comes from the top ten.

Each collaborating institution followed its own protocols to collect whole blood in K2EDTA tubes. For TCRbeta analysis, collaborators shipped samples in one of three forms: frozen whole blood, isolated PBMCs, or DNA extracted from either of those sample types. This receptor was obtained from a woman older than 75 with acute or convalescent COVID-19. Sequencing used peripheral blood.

The CDR3 corresponds to CASSQRQAGNTIYF. In nucleotide form, the sequence is TGTGCCAGCAGCCAACGACAAGCTGGAAACACCATATATTTT. This sequence uses TRBV3-1 (or the pseudogene TRBV3-2) and TRBJ1-3, with the D gene not confidently named. From the cysteine through the phenylalanine, the CDR3 covers 14 amino acids. Here the CDR3 DNA is all that survives: 42 bases in frame from base 1. The trim is 2 bases for V and 2 bases for J, with a gap of 7 bases between the germline ends. The germline V gene (reference sequence) supplies CDR1 LGHDT and CDR2 YNNKEL.